This section outlines one T cell receptor (beta chain) sequence together with its context. The antigen is unknown. The sample comes from a study of siplizumab effects on memory and regulatory T cells. The method was immunoSEQ multiplex PCR; TCRdb's version includes in-frame clones alone and lacks a portion of them. The sample carries approximately 92,000 clones, about 95% recorded once. CDR1 is LNHNV and CDR2 is YYDKDF in the germline V gene (reference sequence). The CDR3 runs to 15 residues. V was clipped by 0 bases and J by 0 bases, with 8 bases between them. General study results and limits: Reactions containing siplizumab showed mappable alloreactive CD4+ clones averaging roughly 66% Treg-derived, versus roughly 30% in controls.

The sequencing input was non-Treg CD4+ T cells sorted from blood. This clonotype was sampled from a human donor in good health. This chain joins TRBV15 and TRBJ2-5; D not certain. The CDR3 DNA follows: TGTGCCACCAGCAGAGATGTTGGGTACCAAGAGACCCAGTACTTC. This encodes CATSRDVGYQETQYF.